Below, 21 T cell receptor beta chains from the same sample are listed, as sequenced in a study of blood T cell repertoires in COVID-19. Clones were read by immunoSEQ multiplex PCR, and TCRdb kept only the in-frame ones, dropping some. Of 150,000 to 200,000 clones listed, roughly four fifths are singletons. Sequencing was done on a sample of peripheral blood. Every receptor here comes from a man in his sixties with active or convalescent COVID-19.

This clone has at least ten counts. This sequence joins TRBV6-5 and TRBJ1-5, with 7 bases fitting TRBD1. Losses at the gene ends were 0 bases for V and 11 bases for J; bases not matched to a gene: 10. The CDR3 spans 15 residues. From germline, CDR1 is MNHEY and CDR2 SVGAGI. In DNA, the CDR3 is TGTGCCAGCAGTTACTCTCACGGAGACCAGGGGGCCCAGCATTTT. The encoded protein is CASSYSHGDQGAQHF.

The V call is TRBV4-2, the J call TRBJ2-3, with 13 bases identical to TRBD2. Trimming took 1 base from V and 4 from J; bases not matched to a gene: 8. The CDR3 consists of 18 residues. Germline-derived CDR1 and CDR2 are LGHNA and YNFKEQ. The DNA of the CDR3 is TGTGCCAGCAGCCAAGGTGAAACTAGCGGGGGGGCCGCAGATACGCAGTATTTT. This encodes CASSQGETSGGAADTQYF.

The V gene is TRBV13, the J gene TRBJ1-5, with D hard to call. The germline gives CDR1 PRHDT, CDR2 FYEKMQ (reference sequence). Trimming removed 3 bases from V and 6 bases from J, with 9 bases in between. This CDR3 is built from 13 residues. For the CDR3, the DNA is TGTGCCAGCAGCTTTACGAGGGCTCAGCCCCAGCATTTT. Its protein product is CASSFTRAQPQHF.

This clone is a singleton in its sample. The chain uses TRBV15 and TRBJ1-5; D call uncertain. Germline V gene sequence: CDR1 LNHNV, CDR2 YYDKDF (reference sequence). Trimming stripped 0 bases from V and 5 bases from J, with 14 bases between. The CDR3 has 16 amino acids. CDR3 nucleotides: TGTGCCACCAGCAGAGATCCTAGTTCGCCCGATCAGCCCCAGCATTTT. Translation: CATSRDPSSPDQPQHF.

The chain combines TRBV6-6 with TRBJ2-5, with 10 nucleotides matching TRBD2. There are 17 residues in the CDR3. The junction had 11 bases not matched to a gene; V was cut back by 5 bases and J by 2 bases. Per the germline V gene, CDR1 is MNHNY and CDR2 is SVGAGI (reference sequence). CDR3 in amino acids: CASSPDLLAGAQETQYF. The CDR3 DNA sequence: TGTGCCAGCAGTCCAGACCTTCTAGCGGGAGCACAAGAGACCCAGTACTTC.

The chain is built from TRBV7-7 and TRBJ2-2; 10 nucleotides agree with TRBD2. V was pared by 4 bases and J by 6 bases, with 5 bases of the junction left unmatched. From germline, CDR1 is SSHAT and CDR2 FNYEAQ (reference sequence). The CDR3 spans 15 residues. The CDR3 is CASSSGTSVSGELFF. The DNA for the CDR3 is TGTGCCAGCAGCTCCGGGACTAGCGTTTCCGGGGAGCTGTTTTTT.

The CDR3 DNA sequence: TGTGCCAGCAGTCGGGACAGTGAGACCCAGTACTTC. It yields the protein CASSRDSETQYF. This chain uses TRBV6-6 with TRBJ2-5; 7 bases are a match to TRBD1. This CDR3 has 12 residues. Looked up from germline, CDR1 is MNHNY and CDR2 is SVGAGI (reference sequence). Unmatched junction bases numbered 2, after V lost 5 bases and J lost 5 bases.

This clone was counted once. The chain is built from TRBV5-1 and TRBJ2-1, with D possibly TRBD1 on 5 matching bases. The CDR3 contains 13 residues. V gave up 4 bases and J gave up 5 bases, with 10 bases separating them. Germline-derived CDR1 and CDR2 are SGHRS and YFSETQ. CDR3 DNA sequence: TGCGCCAGCAGCCCCGCGACAGACAATGAGCAGTTCTTC. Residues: CASSPATDNEQFF.

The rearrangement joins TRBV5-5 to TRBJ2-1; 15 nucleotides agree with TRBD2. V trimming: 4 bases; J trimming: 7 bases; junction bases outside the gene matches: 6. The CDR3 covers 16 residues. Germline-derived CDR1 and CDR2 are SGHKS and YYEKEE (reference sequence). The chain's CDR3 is CASSMGLAGGTNEQFF. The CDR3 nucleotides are TGTGCCAGCAGCATGGGACTAGCGGGAGGTACTAATGAGCAGTTCTTC.

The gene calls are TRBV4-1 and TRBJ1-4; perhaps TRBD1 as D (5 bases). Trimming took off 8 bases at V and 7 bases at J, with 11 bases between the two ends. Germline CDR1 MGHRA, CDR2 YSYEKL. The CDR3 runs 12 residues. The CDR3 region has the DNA TGCGCCAGCGGAGGGGTCTTTGAAAAACTGTTTTTT. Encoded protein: CASGGVFEKLFF.

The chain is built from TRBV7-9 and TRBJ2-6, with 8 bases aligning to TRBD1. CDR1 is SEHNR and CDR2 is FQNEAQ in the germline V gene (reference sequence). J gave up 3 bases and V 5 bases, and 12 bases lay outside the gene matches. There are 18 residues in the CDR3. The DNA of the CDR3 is TGTGCCAGCAGCCCCCTTGGTGGGACAGGCGGTGGGGCCAACGTCCTGACTTTC. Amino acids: CASSPLGGTGGGANVLTF.

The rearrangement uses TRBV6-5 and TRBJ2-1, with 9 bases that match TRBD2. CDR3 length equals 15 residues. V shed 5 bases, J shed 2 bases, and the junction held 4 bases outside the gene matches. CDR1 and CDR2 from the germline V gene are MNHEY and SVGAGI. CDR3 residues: CASSKSGRTYNEQFF. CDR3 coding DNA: TGTGCCAGCAGTAAAAGCGGGAGGACCTACAATGAGCAGTTCTTC.

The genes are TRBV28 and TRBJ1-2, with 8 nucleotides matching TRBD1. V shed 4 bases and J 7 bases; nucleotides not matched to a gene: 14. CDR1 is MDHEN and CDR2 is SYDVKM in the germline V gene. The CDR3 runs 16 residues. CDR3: CASSSSLRQGSGGYTF. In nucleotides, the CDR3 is TGTGCCAGCAGTTCCTCCTTACGACAGGGGAGCGGTGGCTACACCTTC.

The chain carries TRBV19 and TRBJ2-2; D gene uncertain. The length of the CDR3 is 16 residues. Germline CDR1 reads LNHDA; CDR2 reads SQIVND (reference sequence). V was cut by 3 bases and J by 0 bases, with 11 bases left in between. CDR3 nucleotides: TGTGCCAGTAGTATCATGGTAGCCTCGAACACCGGGGAGCTGTTTTTT. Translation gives CASSIMVASNTGELFF.

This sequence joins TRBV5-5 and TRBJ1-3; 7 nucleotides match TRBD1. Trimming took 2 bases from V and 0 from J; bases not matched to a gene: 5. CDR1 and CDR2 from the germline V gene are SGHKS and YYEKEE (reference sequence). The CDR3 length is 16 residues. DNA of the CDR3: TGTGCCAGCAGCTTTGGACAGGTCAGCTCTGGAAACACCATATATTTT. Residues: CASSFGQVSSGNTIYF.

DNA for the CDR3: TGTGCCAGCAGCTTGGATATCAGGGGAGAGGAGACCCAGTACTTC. Its translation: CASSLDIRGEETQYF. V usage is TRBV7-6 and J usage is TRBJ2-5; a weak D match, TRBD1 (6 bases). V was pared by 3 bases and J by 5 bases, with 16 bases between. The germline V gene has CDR1 SGHVS and CDR2 FNYEAQ. This CDR3 is 15 amino acids long.

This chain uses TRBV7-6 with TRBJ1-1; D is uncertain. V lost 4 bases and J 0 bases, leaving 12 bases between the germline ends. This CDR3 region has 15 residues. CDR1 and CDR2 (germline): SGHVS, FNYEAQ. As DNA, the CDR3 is TGTGCCAGCAGCTCCGCGCCTCTTATGAACACTGAAGCTTTCTTT. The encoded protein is CASSSAPLMNTEAFF.

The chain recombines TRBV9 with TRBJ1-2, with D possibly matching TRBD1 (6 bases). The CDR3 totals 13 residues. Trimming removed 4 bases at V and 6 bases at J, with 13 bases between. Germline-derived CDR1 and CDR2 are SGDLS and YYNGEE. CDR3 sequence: CASSMSGGDGYTF. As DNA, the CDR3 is TGTGCCAGCAGCATGTCGGGGGGCGATGGCTACACCTTC.

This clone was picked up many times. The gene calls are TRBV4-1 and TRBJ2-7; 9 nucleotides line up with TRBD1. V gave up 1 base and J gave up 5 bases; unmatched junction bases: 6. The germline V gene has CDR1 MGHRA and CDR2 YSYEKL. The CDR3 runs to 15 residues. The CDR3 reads CASSQGDRVADEQYF. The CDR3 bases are TGCGCCAGCAGCCAAGGGGACAGGGTAGCCGACGAGCAGTACTTC.

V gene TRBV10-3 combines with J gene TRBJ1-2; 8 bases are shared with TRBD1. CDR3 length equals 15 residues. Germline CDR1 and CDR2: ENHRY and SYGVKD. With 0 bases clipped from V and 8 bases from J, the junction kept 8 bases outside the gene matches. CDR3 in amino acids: CAISESGTGPGGYTF. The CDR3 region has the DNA TGTGCCATCAGTGAGTCGGGGACAGGTCCTGGGGGCTACACCTTC.

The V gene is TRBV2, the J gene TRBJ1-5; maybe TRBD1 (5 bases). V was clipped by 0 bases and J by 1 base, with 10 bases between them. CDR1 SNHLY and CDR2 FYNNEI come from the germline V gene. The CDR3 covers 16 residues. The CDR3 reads CASSEAQGWSNQPQHF. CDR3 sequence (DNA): TGTGCCAGCAGTGAAGCGCAGGGTTGGAGCAATCAGCCCCAGCATTTT.